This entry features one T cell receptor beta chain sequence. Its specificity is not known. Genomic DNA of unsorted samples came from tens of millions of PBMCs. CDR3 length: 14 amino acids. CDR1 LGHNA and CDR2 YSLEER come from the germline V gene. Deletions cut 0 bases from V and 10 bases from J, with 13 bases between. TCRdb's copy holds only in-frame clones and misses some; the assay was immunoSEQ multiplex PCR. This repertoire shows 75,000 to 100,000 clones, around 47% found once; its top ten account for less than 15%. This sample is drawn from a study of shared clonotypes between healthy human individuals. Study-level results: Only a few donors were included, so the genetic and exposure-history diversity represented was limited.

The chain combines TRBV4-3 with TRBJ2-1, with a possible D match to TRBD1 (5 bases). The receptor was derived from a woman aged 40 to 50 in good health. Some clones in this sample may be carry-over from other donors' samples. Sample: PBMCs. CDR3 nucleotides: TGCGCCAGCAGCCAAGATTTGCTCGCAGGGGAGCAGTTCTTC. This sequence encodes CASSQDLLAGEQFF.